The 12 T cell receptor beta chains below come from one sample, sequenced in a study of blood T cell repertoires in COVID-19. Profiling relied on immunoSEQ multiplex PCR, and the TCRdb table lists in-frame clones only, not all of them. The data hold a few hundred thousand clones, with roughly 87% observed a single time. Material: PBMCs or T cells enriched from blood (not recorded which). These TCRs come from a woman aged 25 to 39 who had recovered from COVID-19.

This clone was found once. The chain carries TRBV6-5 and TRBJ1-3; D is undetermined. Trimming stripped 2 bases from V and 0 bases from J, with 11 bases between. The CDR3 consists of 16 residues. The germline CDR1 and CDR2 sequences are MNHEY and SVGAGI. The CDR3 region has the DNA TGTGCCAGCAGTTACGGAGGGTACAGCTCTGGAAACACCATATATTTT. Residues: CASSYGGYSSGNTIYF.

The rearrangement links TRBV10-1 to TRBJ1-5; D not resolved. The germline V and J ends were trimmed by 8 bases and 0 bases, with 8 bases remaining between them. The CDR3 consists of 13 residues. CDR1 WNHNN and CDR2 SYGVQD come from the germline V gene (reference sequence). CDR3 in amino acids: CASSEGSNQPQHF. The DNA of the CDR3 is TGCGCCAGCTCGGAGGGTAGCAATCAGCCCCAGCATTTT.

The CDR3 sequence: CASSPGRGSDNEQFF. Here the CDR3 DNA reads TGTGCCAGCAGCCCGGGGCGGGGGTCCGACAATGAGCAGTTCTTC. The gene calls are TRBV11-3 and TRBJ2-1; 7 bases are shared with TRBD2. Germline loops: CDR1 SGHNT, CDR2 YENEEA. Trimming at V came to 5 bases and at J to 5 bases, leaving 9 bases not matched to a gene. This CDR3 is 15 amino acids long.

The chain uses TRBV2 and TRBJ1-1; D is ambiguous. Germline CDR1 is SNHLY and CDR2 is FYNNEI. This CDR3 comprises 13 residues. V lost 10 bases and J 0 bases, leaving 12 bases between the germline ends. Here the CDR3 DNA reads TGTGCCACCTTCCAGAATATGAACACTGAAGCTTTCTTT. This gives the protein CATFQNMNTEAFF.

A single count supports this clone. The chain employs TRBV28 and TRBJ1-1, with 7 bases identical to TRBD1. CDR1 MDHEN and CDR2 SYDVKM come from the germline V gene. The CDR3 totals 14 residues. V trimming: 3 bases; J trimming: 4 bases; junction bases outside the gene matches: 5. The CDR3 here is CASSLVGGGTEAFF. The CDR3 bases are TGTGCCAGCAGTTTGGTAGGGGGCGGCACTGAAGCTTTCTTT.

The V call is TRBV21-1, the J call TRBJ2-2; TRBD2, as called in the table, went unchecked against the DNA. TRBV21-1 is a pseudogene locus. The CDR3 sequence is 21 residues long. The CDR3 region is CASSKVRLAGEDRGFTGELFF. Written as DNA, the CDR3 is TGTGCCAGCAGCAAAGTAAGGCTAGCGGGAGAAGATAGGGGGTTCACCGGGGAGCTGTTTTTT.

CDR3 region: CASSLVSTGPGYGYTF. CDR3 sequence (DNA): TGTGCCAGCAGCTTAGTCTCGACAGGGCCTGGCTATGGCTACACCTTC. V is TRBV13 and J is TRBJ1-2, with 7 bases fitting TRBD1. This CDR3 spans 16 amino acids. The V segment lost 1 base and the J segment 4 bases; nucleotides outside the gene matches: 9. Germline CDR1 is PRHDT and CDR2 is FYEKMQ (reference sequence).

CDR3 in amino acids: CASSRTLAGAGGNEQFF. In DNA, the CDR3 is TGTGCCAGCAGTCGCACACTAGCGGGGGCCGGCGGGAATGAGCAGTTCTTC. This chain joins TRBV5-4 and TRBJ2-1, with 11 bases lining up with TRBD2. CDR1 and CDR2 from the germline V gene are SGHNT and YYREEE (reference sequence). The CDR3 runs 17 residues. The V and J ends lost 5 bases and 7 bases, in that order; junction bases with no gene match: 14. Drawing the rest from reference TRBV5-4 and TRBJ2-1, the complete variable domain is ETGVTQSPTHLIKTRGQQVTLRCSSQSGHNTVSWYQQALGQGPQFIFQYYREEENGRGNFPPRFSGLQFPNYSSELNVNALELDDSALYLCASSRTLAGAGGNEQFFGPGTRLTVL.

The V gene is TRBV2, the J gene TRBJ2-5; weak D call: TRBD2 (6 bases). This CDR3 is 14 amino acids long. Per the germline V gene, CDR1 is SNHLY and CDR2 is FYNNEI. Deletions cut 1 base from V and 1 base from J, with 7 bases between. CDR3 sequence reads: CASSEGTTQETQYF. Here the CDR3 DNA reads TGTGCCAGCAGTGAAGGGACTACCCAAGAGACCCAGTACTTC.

The chain couples TRBV3-1 (or the pseudogene TRBV3-2) to TRBJ1-1, with 9 bases aligning to TRBD1. Per germline, CDR1 LGHDT and CDR2 YNNKEL (reference sequence). This CDR3 contains 14 residues. J was trimmed by 3 bases and V by 4 bases; bases with no gene match: 3. CDR3 in amino acids: CASSRWTGDTEAFF. The DNA for the CDR3 is TGTGCCAGCAGCCGGTGGACAGGGGACACTGAAGCTTTCTTT.

The rearrangement uses TRBV19 and TRBJ1-6, with a weak D call TRBD1 (5 bases). This CDR3 contains 15 residues. Germline V gene sequence: CDR1 LNHDA, CDR2 SQIVND (reference sequence). V was pared by 5 bases and J by 9 bases, with 17 bases between. As DNA, the CDR3 is TGTGCCAGTAGTCCTTCTGCAGGGTTTGGTTCACCCCTCCACTTT. Residues: CASSPSAGFGSPLHF. Full variable domain (remainder filled in from reference TRBV19 and TRBJ1-6): DGGITQSPKYLFRKEGQNVTLSCEQNLNHDAMYWYRQDPGQGLRLIYYSQIVNDFQKGDIAEGYSVSREKKESFPLTVTSAQKNPTAFYLCASSPSAGFGSPLHFGNGTRLTVT.

This chain links TRBV2 with TRBJ1-6; tentatively, D is TRBD1 (6 bases). Deletions cut 6 bases from V and 8 bases from J, with 11 bases between. Looked up from germline, CDR1 is SNHLY and CDR2 is FYNNEI. The CDR3 extends over 13 amino acids. DNA of the CDR3: TGTGCCAGCAGCGGACAGTTTTATTCACCCCTCCACTTT. As protein: CASSGQFYSPLHF.